This T cell receptor beta chain was documented in a study of CD8 T cells in Susac syndrome. Healthy donors formed controls matched for age and sex. With 8 bases clipped from V and 0 bases from J, the junction kept 6 bases outside the gene matches. Germline V lookup: CDR1 LNHDA, CDR2 SQIVND (reference sequence). CDR3 length: 14 residues. Concerning this clonotype itself: Its antigen is undetermined.

An amount of RNA that ranged from roughly 0.5 to 1 ug was reverse transcribed with random hexamers. The method of amplification for TCR beta CDR3 was immunoSEQ multiplex PCR, covering 54 Vbeta and 13 Jbeta. TCRdb reprocessed the immunoSEQ multiplex PCR reads with MiXCR, giving one entry per CDR3 protein. The data hold some 190,000 distinct CDR3 sequences, with 80% to 95% observed a single time. Study-wide findings and caveats: As the study acknowledged, the number of individuals who were part of its TCR sequencing and HLA analysis was relatively small.

The receptor's source is a human donor in good health. The V call is TRBV19, the J call TRBJ1-1; 7 bases map to TRBD1. The sample comprised CD4+ T cells from PBMCs. The CDR3 here is CASLNRGMNTEAFF. The CDR3 DNA reads as TGTGCCAGTCTGAACAGGGGAATGAACACTGAAGCTTTCTTT.